This is a list of T cell receptor beta chains from one sample in a study of breast tumors, draining lymph nodes, adjacent tissues. From the multiplex PCR reads, TCRdb called clonotypes with MiXCR, one entry per CDR3 protein. The repertoire holds about 230,000 distinct CDR3 sequences, with about 30% as singletons. The specimen sequenced was axillary lymph node tissue. Receptor source: a female donor with breast cancer. Some clones in this sample may be carry-over from other donors' samples. CDR3s include the opening cysteine and the closing phenylalanine or tryptophan. Fields, in order: J gene, CDR3 length, D gene, clone size, V gene, CDR3 DNA, CDR3 protein. D genes are given only for firm matches. Only part of the rows carry a size: once, few, many, or a class if the clone is expanded.

>TRBJ2-7|16|TRBD2|few|TRBV28
TGTGCCAGCAGTTTAGTCGCCCAGCGGGAGTCCGACGAGCAGTACTTC
CASSLVAQRESDEQYF
>TRBJ1-2|15|.|.|TRBV7-2
TGTGCCAGCAGCCCCTGGGCTGAAGCTAACTATGGCTACACCTTC
CASSPWAEANYGYTF
>TRBJ1-6|17|.|many|TRBV28
TGTGCCAGCAGTTTTATAGGAGGGAGCTCCTATAATTCACCCCTCCACTTT
CASSFIGGSSYNSPLHF
>TRBJ1-3|13|.|few|TRBV10-3
TGTGCCGCCAGGGTTTCACTTGGAAACACCATATATTTT
CAARVSLGNTIYF
>TRBJ2-7|16|TRBD1|many|TRBV11-3
TGTGCCAGCAGCGGGGGGGGCGGGACAGGGGTCTACGAGCAGTACTTC
CASSGGGGTGVYEQYF
>TRBJ2-3|16|TRBD2|many|TRBV9
TGTGCCAGCAGCATTCGTAGCGGGTCGGTAATGGATACGCAGTATTTT
CASSIRSGSVMDTQYF
>TRBJ2-7|13|.|.|TRBV20-1
TGCAGTGCTAGACCCGGGAGAGCCTACGCGCAGTACTTC
CSARPGRAYAQYF
>TRBJ2-1|16|.|.|TRBV14
TGTGCCAGCAGCAAAGATAGATCGGGTAGCGCCCATGAGCAGTTCTTC
CASSKDRSGSAHEQFF
>TRBJ2-1|13|TRBD1|.|TRBV5-8
TGTGCCAGCAGTTTCGACAGGGTCCGGGAGCAGTTCTTC
CASSFDRVREQFF
>TRBJ1-6|16|TRBD1|.|TRBV6-4
TGTGCCAGCAGTTCACCGGGACAGGGTGTGTTCTCACCCCTCCACTTT
CASSSPGQGVFSPLHF
>TRBJ2-1|16|TRBD2|.|TRBV4-1
TGCGCCAGCAGCCAAGTAAGACTAGCGGGCTACAATGAGCAGTTCTTC
CASSQVRLAGYNEQFF
>TRBJ2-3|14|.|many|TRBV5-8
TGTGCCAGCAGCGGTCCGGGGGGCACAGATACGCAGTATTTT
CASSGPGGTDTQYF
>TRBJ2-2|16|TRBD2|.|TRBV24-1
TGTGCCACCAGTGATTTGGGAAGGACTAGCCACGGGGAGCTGTTTTTT
CATSDLGRTSHGELFF
>TRBJ1-3|14|.|.|TRBV7-2
TGTGCCAGCAGCTCCGATTCGAAAGGAAACACCATATATTTT
CASSSDSKGNTIYF
>TRBJ1-4|14|.|many|TRBV5-4
TGTGCCAGCAGCTACGACAGTTCCGGTGAAAAACTGTTTTTT
CASSYDSSGEKLFF
>TRBJ1-4|15|.|.|TRBV25-1
TGTGCCGGCAGTGAGGGACCGCCACACTCAGAAAAACTGTTTTTT
CAGSEGPPHSEKLFF
>TRBJ2-7|13|.|many|TRBV7-9
TGTGCCAGCAGCTTGGCAGGGCTCTACGAGCAGTACTTC
CASSLAGLYEQYF
>TRBJ2-1|17|.|.|TRBV30
TGTGTCTGGAACTCACCTACCGGGACCCCTCACGGGAATGAGCAGTTCTTC
CVWNSPTGTPHGNEQFF
>TRBJ1-6|15|.|many|TRBV28
TGTGCCAGCCTTGACGAAGCCTCCTATAATTCACCCCTCCACTTT
CASLDEASYNSPLHF
>TRBJ2-2|13|.|.|TRBV3-1
TGTGCCAGCAGGCACACAGGGACCGGGGAGCTGTTTTTT
CASRHTGTGELFF
>TRBJ2-2|16|.|many|TRBV4-1
TGCGCCAGCAGCCAAGGACGAGCAAGGGGCACCGGGGAGCTGTTTTTT
CASSQGRARGTGELFF
>TRBJ2-7|12|.|many|TRBV10-2
TGCGCCAGCACCGGGACATTCTACGAGCAGTACTTC
CASTGTFYEQYF
>TRBJ2-1|17|TRBD2|many|TRBV15
TGTGCCACCAGCAGAGGTGCCGGGACTAGCGGGAGAGGATGGCAGTTCTTC
CATSRGAGTSGRGWQFF
>TRBJ2-5|19|.|once|TRBV2
TGTGCCAGCAGTGAGTTGACTCCTTCCGAGGACTCAGGGCAAGAGACCCAGTACTTC
CASSELTPSEDSGQETQYF
>TRBJ1-4|16|.|many|TRBV7-2
TGTGCCAGCAGCTTAACCCCGTCAGCAACTAATGAAAAACTGTTTTTT
CASSLTPSATNEKLFF
>TRBJ2-4|19|.|many|TRBV7-7
TGTGCTAGCAGCTTAATGAACGGTGGGGGAAGGCAGACCAAAAACATTCAGTACTTC
CASSLMNGGGRQTKNIQYF
>TRBJ2-1|16|TRBD2|many|TRBV5-1
TGCGCCAGCAGCTTGGCGGGACTAGCTAGTTTTGGTGAGCAGTTCTTC
CASSLAGLASFGEQFF
>TRBJ2-1|13|.|many|TRBV10-3
TGTGCCATCAGTGAGTCTAGCTTCGGAGAGCAGTTCTTC
CAISESSFGEQFF
>TRBJ2-7|17|TRBD2|many|TRBV19
TGTGCCAGTAGTACCCCTCGGACTAGCGGGAGACCCTACGAGCAGTACTTC
CASSTPRTSGRPYEQYF
>TRBJ2-7|12|.|.|TRBV29-1
TGCAGCGTTGACAGGGGCTGGTACGAGCAGTACTTC
CSVDRGWYEQYF
>TRBJ2-3|14|TRBD1|.|TRBV7-3
TGTGCCAGCAGCGTAGGACAGGACACAGATACGCAGTATTTT
CASSVGQDTDTQYF
>TRBJ2-6|16|.|.|TRBV7-8
TGTGCCAGCAGCTCCGTGTCGGTCTCTGGGGCCAACGTCCTGACTTTC
CASSSVSVSGANVLTF
>TRBJ2-3|17|TRBD2|many|TRBV7-9
TGTGCCAGCAGCCTTCCGACGGCGGGAGGGTCCACAGATACGCAGTATTTT
CASSLPTAGGSTDTQYF
>TRBJ2-7|15|TRBD2|many|TRBV15
TGTGCCACCAGCGTCCACGGGACTAACTCCTACGAGCAGTACTTC
CATSVHGTNSYEQYF
>TRBJ2-3|14|.|many|TRBV7-3
TGTGCCAGCAGCCTCCGACAGCCCACAGATACGCAGTATTTT
CASSLRQPTDTQYF
>TRBJ1-1|13|.|.|TRBV18
TGTGCCAGCTCACCAATACAGGATACAGAAGCTTTCTTT
CASSPIQDTEAFF
>TRBJ2-3|15|TRBD2|many|TRBV5-1
TGCGCCAGCAGCTTGGTTCTTTCGGGAGGAGATACGCAGTATTTT
CASSLVLSGGDTQYF
>TRBJ1-2|15|TRBD1|.|TRBV10-2
TGCGCCAGCAGTGGAGGGACAGGGCCAAACTATGGCTACACCTTT
CASSGGTGPNYGYTF
>TRBJ1-2|14|.|.|TRBV20-1
TGCAGTGCTCTCCAAGGTTCCAGTAACTCTGGCTACACCTTC
CSALQGSSNSGYTF
>TRBJ1-1|13|TRBD1|few|TRBV12-3/TRBV12-4
TGTGCCAGCAGTGGGGACAGGGACCATGAAGCTTTCTTT
CASSGDRDHEAFF